This T cell receptor beta chain was profiled in a study of cytomegalovirus exposure and HLA in healthy donors listed by TCRdb under 2017. General notes on the study: According to an earlier analysis of several hundred of the donors, 150 million to 200 million T cells yielded roughly 100 million unique TCR beta sequences and about 280 Gb of sequence data. Around 320 gigabases of sequencing data and approximately 80 million unique TCR sequences were included in an early release covering over 600 HLA-typed donors. Of the 300 to 400 genotyped donors, over 70% fell in the genetic ancestry cluster associated with self-reported Caucasian donors. The study aimed to test whether signatures of past pathogen exposure could be identified by cataloging public T cell receptors. The study profiled the T cell repertoires of some 610 subjects by immunosequencing and related them to cytomegalovirus serostatus. A separate validation cohort of 90 to 150 different subjects was used in addition to the roughly 720-subject first cohort. The study combined high-throughput TCR immunosequencing, statistical association of individual TCRs with disease status, and machine learning to predict cytomegalovirus infection status. A later analysis re-examined previously published TCR beta repertoires from roughly 720 donors and added high-resolution HLA genotyping to investigate patterns of TCR occurrence. The later analysis used no new phenotypic data to find candidate immune exposures, relying instead on TCR beta sequences and their occurrence across donors. In an earlier analysis of more than 550 of the donors, high-throughput TCR beta sequencing was used to judge whether each TCR beta V gene segment behaved as functional or pseudogenic. Donor age, sex, ethnicity and CMV serostatus were collected together with the repertoire data. Genome-wide SNP genotypes for about 55% of the roughly 670 donors were used in a later genetic analysis, which treated that subset as a discovery cohort. Every discovery cohort repertoire had been produced on one sequencing platform. Both class I and class II loci were covered by HLA typing, at four-digit resolution. The number of typed donors differed by locus: about 629-630 for A, B, C, DRB1 and DQB1; some 500 for DQA1; fewer than 610 for DPA1; and some 470 for DPB1. Four to six DR-DQ haplotypes were handled as single units for association and clustering, since linkage in the cohort was strong. Among about 390 genotyped donors of the cohort, an average of around 240,000 unique TCR beta nucleotide sequences were sequenced per donor, roughly a sixth of them non-productive.

The cohort consisted of approximately 690 healthy bone marrow donors. At the time of sampling, all cohort members were nominally healthy, though unrecorded immune exposures were likely present. The donor was CMV seropositive and was included in the group of 250 to 350 seropositive cohort members. Each donor provided a peripheral blood sample, and peripheral blood mononuclear cells were used for TCR beta sequencing. The Qiagen DNeasy Blood Extraction Kit was used to extract genomic DNA from the blood cell samples. This clone was counted between two and nine times. Its binding antigen is unknown. Base qualities are not provided; no much larger clone lies one nucleotide away. Library creation used the immunoSEQ multiplex PCR assay. A mixture of 60 forward primers for TCR Vbeta segments and 13 reverse primers for TCR Jbeta segments was used in the multiplex PCR. The CDR3 region of rearranged TCR beta genes was amplified from genomic DNA by a multiplex PCR assay. The Illumina HiSeq System was used to sequence the amplified TCR beta libraries as 87-base-pair reads. The original pipeline was this. A later analysis counted about 80 million unique TCR beta chains across the 550 to 700 repertoires, and roughly 10 million of these chains were shared by at least two donors. Raw reads were error-corrected and collapsed into unique sequences with a nearest-neighbor algorithm that merged closely related sequences to remove PCR and sequencing errors. Alignment of CDR3 sequences to IMGT reference sequences was used to assign V, D and J gene segments. For a sequence to be retained, a match of at least six nucleotides to both a V gene segment and a J gene segment was required. Rearrangements were classified as productive when the CDR3 lacked stop codons and remained in frame with V and J, and all other rearrangements were classified as non-productive. Following IMGT convention, CDR3 was defined as the stretch from the second conserved V-encoded cysteine to the conserved J-encoded phenylalanine. The earlier analysis of about 610 of the donors excluded any sequence lacking an unambiguous match to a single V gene segment. An earlier analysis of a few hundred of the donors called V segments functional above 56.7% productive rearrangements and segregating when the between-donor standard deviation exceeded 5%. To diagnose cytomegalovirus status from the catalog of TCR beta chain sequences, a statistical classification framework was built. In a later analysis, TCR nucleotide sequences were compared against IMGT/GENE-DB human TR gene sequences so that V and J genes could be assigned. In a later analysis, CDR3 sequences and most-parsimonious VDJ recombination scenarios were assigned using the TCRdist pipeline. In a later analysis, every TCR beta chain was defined by the combination of its CDR3 amino acid sequence and its V-gene family, and reads without a unique V-gene family were dropped. To address suspected cross-contamination and a sequencing artifact, a later analysis removed 592 highly shared, low-generation-probability nucleotide sequences. In a later analysis, a clonal expansion index for each public chain was calculated from normalized within-repertoire ranks of inferred template counts. In a later analysis, generation probabilities were computed with a VDJ recombination model fitted to out-of-frame rearrangements, and the resulting probabilities were checked against IGoR. A later analysis scored TCR-TCR, TCR-HLA and TCR-CMV co-occurrence with hypergeometric tests, applying a repertoire-size bias correction to TCR pairs. False discovery rates were estimated in a later analysis by permuting HLA or CMV assignments 20 times. In a later analysis, co-occurring TCRs were grouped using DBSCAN, with TCRdist sequence similarity added in when clustering inside HLA-allele-positive subsets. Co-occurrence clustering excluded repertoires with fewer than 30,000 or more than 120,000 public chains, plus five with anomalous nucleotide sharing. This is the immuneACCESS table as TCRdb keeps it, with only in-frame sequences that have V and J called. A part of the clones is gone; compared with another copy, unresolved V genes explain less than half, and the rest is unexplained. V and J calls and clone size are copied from that table; D and trimming were computed from the DNA. The sample profile shows about 160,000 clones; roughly 82% of them were found once. The top ten clonotypes cover about 11% of the sample.

Paper-wide results and their limitations: Immune exposure information for the cohort was limited to CMV serostatus. In a later genetic analysis, a missense DCLRE1C variant was associated with V-gene and J-gene trimming of TCR beta chains, and the association was replicated in an independent cohort. In a later analysis, HLA-associated TCR beta chains showed more clonal expansion and lower generation probabilities than non-associated chains that were equally common. A further reported finding was that TCR beta sequences accurately predicted the HLA-A and HLA-B alleles for most subjects in the first cohort. In a later analysis, the rate of TCR association differed among HLA loci, with DRB1 alleles having the most associated TCRs and HLA-C alleles having the fewest. In a later analysis, some 18,000 TCR beta sequences were associated with specific HLA alleles at a false discovery rate of 0.05. In vitro tests confirmed that a few of the cytomegalovirus-associated TCR beta chains recognize cytomegalovirus antigens. When HLA alleles, especially DR and DQ, strongly co-occurred, TCR associations were difficult to assign to individual alleles. The authors suggested that the approach could potentially be extended to other disease states and immunological phenotypes. A total of some 180 TCR beta chains were listed by the study as associated with cytomegalovirus. In an earlier analysis of 450 to 750 of the donors, most TCR beta V segments appeared in productive rearrangements about 87% or about 30% of the time, broadly matching IMGT annotations. Linkage disequilibrium might explain the correlated functional status among segregating V segments, but an unknown experimental factor could not be ruled out. A later analysis found that most CMV-associated TCR beta chains appeared HLA-restricted, with HLA associations seemingly driven largely by CMV exposure. Compared with the approximately 670-donor mean, donors in an Asian-associated ancestry cluster had fewer N-insertions in productive TCRs, according to a later genetic analysis. Several of the top co-occurrence clusters appeared to be linked to parvovirus B19, influenza, CMV and Epstein-Barr virus, according to a later analysis. The cohort was sequenced for TCR beta chains only, and without alpha or paired-chain data the features that could be detected were limited. Because HLA typing was missing for some donors at each locus, association tests included only the typed subset. The presence/absence analyses assumed that sequencing depth was roughly uniform across donors, and that assumption may not be true. The classifier was reported to diagnose cytomegalovirus status with high specificity and sensitivity in both the original cohort and the validation cohort. Across donors, most TCR sequences were observed very rarely, whereas some public TCRs were present in many individuals. Seventeen rarely observed V segments, including chromosome 9 orphons, were excluded from the earlier analysis of almost 600 of the donors because counts were too low. A cluster of highly shared sequence variants was judged likely to represent a technical artifact of the sequencing pipeline.

The clonotype comes from a man aged 50-59 years in good health and CMV-seropositive. The sequencing input was PBMCs.

The CDR3 loop reads CASSVTSGEGNTQYF. The nucleotides read TGTGCCAGCAGCGTTACTAGCGGGGAGGGGAATACGCAGTATTTT. The V gene is TRBV11-2 and the J gene is TRBJ2-3; 10 bases in between match TRBD2. The CDR3 has 15 amino acids, counting the end cysteine and phenylalanine. Only the CDR3 DNA stays, 45 bases, in frame from base 1. The germline V gene supplies CDR1 SGHAT and CDR2 FQNNGV. Germline trimming: 5 bases from V, 7 bases from J; junction bases outside gene matches: 9.